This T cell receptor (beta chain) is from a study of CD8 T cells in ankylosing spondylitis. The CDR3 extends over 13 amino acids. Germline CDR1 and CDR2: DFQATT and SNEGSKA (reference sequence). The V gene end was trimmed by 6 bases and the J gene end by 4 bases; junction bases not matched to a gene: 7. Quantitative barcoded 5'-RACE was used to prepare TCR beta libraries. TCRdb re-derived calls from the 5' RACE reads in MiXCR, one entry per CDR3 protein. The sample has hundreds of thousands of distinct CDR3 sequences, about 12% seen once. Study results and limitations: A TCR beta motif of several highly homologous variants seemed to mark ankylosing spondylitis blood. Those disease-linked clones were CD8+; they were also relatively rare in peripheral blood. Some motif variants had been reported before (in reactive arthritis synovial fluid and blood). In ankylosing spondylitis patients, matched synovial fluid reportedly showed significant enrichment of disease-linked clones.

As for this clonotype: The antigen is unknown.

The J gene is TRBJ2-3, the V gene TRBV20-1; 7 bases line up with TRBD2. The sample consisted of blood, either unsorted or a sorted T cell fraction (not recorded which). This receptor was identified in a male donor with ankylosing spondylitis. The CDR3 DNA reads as TGCAGTGCGGGGAGCGGGATGTCAGATACGCAGTATTTT. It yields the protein CSAGSGMSDTQYF.